Below are 31 T cell receptor beta chains sequenced from a single sample in a study of blood T cell repertoires in COVID-19. Using immunoSEQ multiplex PCR, the repertoire was profiled, and TCRdb retains in-frame clones only, with some absent. Of over 85,000 clones listed, about nine tenths are singletons. The sequenced sample was peripheral blood. The origin of the receptors is a male donor with acute or convalescent COVID-19.

The chain is built from TRBV7-9 and TRBJ2-3; D not certain. This CDR3 has 16 amino acids. CDR1 and CDR2 (germline): SEHNR, FQNEAQ (reference sequence). V lost 1 base to trimming and J lost 0 bases, with 11 bases between them. The CDR3 loop reads CASSLEAGPSTDTQYF. CDR3 sequence (DNA): TGTGCCAGCAGCTTAGAGGCAGGTCCTAGCACAGATACGCAGTATTTT.

This rearrangement joins TRBV5-4 to TRBJ1-4; TRBD1 might be the D (6 bases). The CDR3 has 14 amino acids. CDR1 is SGHNT and CDR2 is YYREEE in the germline V gene (reference sequence). Trimming left V 5 bases short and J 5 bases short, with 13 bases between. The CDR3 DNA reads TGTGCCAGCAGTTTTATTCAGGGGAATGAAAAACTGTTTTTT. This codes for CASSFIQGNEKLFF.

V usage is TRBV19 and J usage is TRBJ1-2; 8 nucleotides match TRBD1. Germline CDR1 is LNHDA and CDR2 is SQIVND (reference sequence). With V trimmed by 4 bases and J by 4 bases, 8 bases remained unmatched. CDR3 length: 15 amino acids. CDR3 nucleotide sequence: TGTGCCAGTAGTACCACCGGGACAGGATTCTATGGCTACACCTTC. It translates to CASSTTGTGFYGYTF.

This chain joins TRBV7-9 and TRBJ2-3; 8 nucleotides line up with TRBD2. The trim removed 5 bases at V and 4 bases at J, leaving 17 bases unmatched. This CDR3 contains 18 residues. Germline assignment: CDR1 SEHNR and CDR2 FQNEAQ (reference sequence). The CDR3 protein is CASSNKKGEGLVSDTQYF. Here the CDR3 DNA reads TGTGCCAGCAGCAATAAGAAGGGTGAGGGACTAGTGTCAGATACGCAGTATTTT.

This chain connects TRBV27 to TRBJ1-1; 8 bases agree with TRBD1. CDR1 is MNHEY, CDR2 SMNVEV, per germline (reference sequence). V lost 5 bases and J lost 0; bases outside the gene matches: 5. This CDR3 contains 15 residues. The CDR3 DNA reads as TGTGCCAGCAGTGCAGACAGGGGCCTGAACACTGAAGCTTTCTTT. Encoded protein: CASSADRGLNTEAFF.

V is TRBV27 and J is TRBJ1-2, with 7 bases fitting TRBD1. The CDR3 is made up of 13 amino acids. Germline CDR1 is MNHEY and CDR2 is SMNVEV (reference sequence). Trimming at V came to 10 bases and at J to 4 bases, leaving 9 bases not matched to a gene. In DNA, the CDR3 is TGTGCCAAGACAGGGAAAACCCTCTATGGCTACACCTTC. It specifies CAKTGKTLYGYTF.

The CDR3 region is CASGTGLVEQYF. CDR3 DNA: TGTGCCAGCGGGACAGGGTTAGTCGAGCAGTACTTC. This chain connects TRBV12-3 or TRBV12-4 to TRBJ2-7, with 9 bases lining up with TRBD1. This CDR3 is 12 amino acids long. V lost 8 bases, J lost 6 bases, and 5 bases stayed unmatched.

V is TRBV20-1 and J is TRBJ1-2, with 7 bases that match TRBD1. The germline V gene encodes CDR1 DFQATT and CDR2 SNEGSKA (reference sequence). The length of the CDR3 is 15 residues. J gave up 8 bases and V 6 bases, and 18 bases lay outside the gene matches. CDR3 protein: CSASPTGSEGVGYTF. The CDR3 region has the DNA TGCAGTGCAAGTCCGACAGGGTCCGAGGGAGTGGGCTACACCTTC.

This clone showed up just once. The V gene is TRBV19, the J gene TRBJ1-2; 7 nucleotides match TRBD1. V shed 6 bases and J 3 bases; nucleotides not matched to a gene: 10. This CDR3 has 15 residues. Germline V gene sequence: CDR1 LNHDA, CDR2 SQIVND (reference sequence). CDR3 DNA: TGTGCCAGTAGACGGACAGGCCCTTACTACTATGGCTACACCTTC. Translation gives CASRRTGPYYYGYTF.

This rearrangement joins TRBV5-1 to TRBJ2-7; D is unresolved. This CDR3 is built from 17 residues. Trimming took 4 bases from V and 2 from J, leaving 22 bases between them. The germline CDR1 and CDR2 sequences are SGHRS and YFSETQ. The CDR3 nucleotides are TGCGCCAGCAGCCCCTTAAACACCCAGTTGGTCCCCTACGAGCAGTACTTC. Translation: CASSPLNTQLVPYEQYF.

A single count supports this clone. The rearrangement joins TRBV13 to TRBJ2-7; TRBD1 might be the D (6 bases). CDR3 length: 15 residues. The germline V and J ends were trimmed by 0 bases and 3 bases, with 12 bases remaining between them. Germline CDR1 and CDR2: PRHDT and FYEKMQ (reference sequence). The CDR3 bases are TGTGCCAGCAGCTTAGGCAGGGGTTTAGGCTACGAGCAGTACTTC. Protein product: CASSLGRGLGYEQYF.

The chain employs TRBV14 and TRBJ2-7; 9 nucleotides agree with TRBD1. The germline V gene encodes CDR1 SGHDN and CDR2 FVKESK. The CDR3 runs to 14 residues. V was clipped by 3 bases and J by 6 bases; unmatched bases: 6. CDR3 DNA sequence: TGTGCCAGCAGCCAGGCCGGGACAGGGTCCGAGCAGTACTTC. Translated: CASSQAGTGSEQYF.

This chain connects TRBV9 to TRBJ1-4; TRBD1 matches at 9 bases. Losses at the gene ends were 3 bases for V and 8 bases for J; bases not matched to a gene: 11. In germline, CDR1 is SGDLS, CDR2 YYNGEE. This CDR3 spans 16 amino acids. The CDR3 is CASSGTGGAVGEKLFF. The CDR3 coding sequence is TGTGCCAGCAGCGGTACAGGGGGCGCGGTTGGGGAAAAACTGTTTTTT.

The chain is built from TRBV2 and TRBJ1-1; D is perhaps TRBD1 (5 bases). Germline V gene data show CDR1 as SNHLY and CDR2 as FYNNEI. Trimming took 7 bases from V and 1 from J, leaving 10 bases between them. This CDR3 is built from 13 residues. This chain's CDR3 is CASTGRENTEAFF. Written as DNA, the CDR3 is TGTGCCAGCACAGGCAGGGAGAACACTGAAGCTTTCTTT.

The rearrangement links TRBV29-1 to TRBJ2-1; TRBD1 matches at 9 bases. Germline V lookup: CDR1 SQVTM, CDR2 ANQGSEA. This CDR3 region has 15 residues. The V gene end was trimmed by 5 bases and the J gene end by 2 bases; junction bases not matched to a gene: 7. The CDR3 DNA is TGCAGCGTTAATAAGGACAGGGGACCCTACAATGAGCAGTTCTTC. Its protein is CSVNKDRGPYNEQFF.

The rearrangement joins TRBV12-3 or TRBV12-4 to TRBJ1-4; D gene ambiguous. This CDR3 is 12 amino acids long. The V end lost 3 bases, the J end lost 7 bases, and 6 bases lay between the germline ends. CDR3 residues: CASSFYGEKLFF. CDR3 sequence (DNA): TGTGCCAGCAGTTTTTACGGTGAAAAACTGTTTTTT.

V usage is TRBV3-1 (or the pseudogene TRBV3-2) and J usage is TRBJ1-6; 10 bases map to TRBD1. CDR1 LGHDT and CDR2 YNNKEL come from the germline V gene (reference sequence). The CDR3 covers 14 residues. J gave up 7 bases and V 6 bases, and 3 bases lay outside the gene matches. In DNA, the CDR3 is TGTGCCAGCAGTCCGGGACAGGGGAATTCACCCCTCCACTTT. Protein: CASSPGQGNSPLHF.

The chain links TRBV6-2 or TRBV6-3 to TRBJ2-2, with D perhaps TRBD2 (7 bases). The germline CDR1 and CDR2 sequences are MNHEY and SVGEGT. The CDR3 is made up of 16 amino acids. Trimming left V 1 base short and J 3 bases short, with 12 bases between. This CDR3 is CASSYWGRGHTGELFF. The CDR3, as DNA: TGTGCCAGCAGTTACTGGGGGCGGGGGCACACCGGGGAGCTGTTTTTT.

This rearrangement joins TRBV6-1 to TRBJ2-7, with D uncertain. CDR1 and CDR2 (germline): MNHNS, SASEGT. The CDR3 sequence is 15 residues long. Trimming removed 0 bases from V and 0 bases from J, with 9 bases in between. CDR3 sequence: CASSEAGQDSYEQYF. CDR3 sequence (DNA): TGTGCCAGCAGTGAAGCTGGGCAGGACTCCTACGAGCAGTACTTC.

V gene TRBV29-1 combines with J gene TRBJ2-3; D may be TRBD2 (5 bases). CDR1 is SQVTM and CDR2 is ANQGSEA in the germline V gene. V lost 6 bases to trimming and J lost 6 bases, with 16 bases between them. This CDR3 spans 13 amino acids. The CDR3 coding sequence is TGCAGCGTCGCGGGTCAGTTACTTGATACGCAGTATTTT. Translation: CSVAGQLLDTQYF.

The table lists this clone with a count of one. This sequence joins TRBV6-5 and TRBJ1-2, with D possibly being TRBD1 (6 bases). There are 14 residues in the CDR3. Germline V CDR1 and CDR2: MNHEY, SVGAGI. V gave up 6 bases and J gave up 7 bases, with 18 bases separating them. CDR3 sequence (DNA): TGTGCCAGCAGCCGGACAGTAACGCCCGCTGGCTACACCTTC. Translation gives CASSRTVTPAGYTF.

There are a few counts of this clone. The chain employs TRBV7-2 and TRBJ2-2; D gene uncertain. Germline V CDR1 and CDR2: SGHTA, FQGNSA. Trimming pared 5 bases from V and 6 bases from J, leaving 19 bases between. There are 16 residues in the CDR3. The CDR3 DNA is TGTGCCAGCAGCCACTATCGAGGAAACGTAGCCGGGGAGCTGTTTTTT. It specifies CASSHYRGNVAGELFF.

The chain joins TRBV5-1 to TRBJ1-6; D unclear. CDR1 SGHRS and CDR2 YFSETQ come from the germline V gene. Trimming removed 0 bases at V and 8 bases at J, with 9 bases between. There are 14 residues in the CDR3. The CDR3 sequence is CASSLVSADSPLHF. The CDR3 DNA sequence: TGCGCCAGCAGCTTGGTGTCAGCGGATTCACCCCTCCACTTT.

A single count supports this clone. The chain is built from TRBV4-1 and TRBJ1-2, with 9 bases identical to TRBD1. V dropped 4 bases and J dropped 5; count of bases not matched to a gene: 8. There are 15 residues in the CDR3. Germline lookup yields CDR1 MGHRA and CDR2 YSYEKL. CDR3 in amino acids: CASSPAGTGLYGYTF. The CDR3, as DNA: TGCGCCAGCAGCCCCGCCGGGACAGGGCTTTATGGCTACACCTTC.

In the case of this clone: The sample contains more than one DNA sequence encoding this CDR3. The rearrangement uses TRBV24-1 and TRBJ1-2, with D unclear. With 0 bases removed from V and 8 bases from J, the gap between germline ends came to 3 bases. The CDR3 covers 11 residues. The germline V gene encodes CDR1 KGHDR and CDR2 SFDVKD. The CDR3 spells CATSDLRGYTF. The CDR3 DNA sequence: TGTGCCACCAGTGATTTGCGGGGCTACACCTTC.

The rearrangement joins TRBV5-6 to TRBJ1-4, with D maybe TRBD1 (5 bases). Trimming shortened V by 6 bases and J by 7 bases, and 13 bases separated the two germline ends. Germline CDR1 SGHDT, CDR2 YYEEEE. CDR3 length: 13 residues. The CDR3 loop is CASTLWGSEKLFF. The CDR3, as DNA: TGTGCCAGCACCCTTTGGGGCAGTGAAAAACTGTTTTTT.

This clone was seen only a few times. V gene TRBV7-8 combines with J gene TRBJ1-2; the match to TRBD1 covers 11 bases. This CDR3 is 17 amino acids long. Germline V gene sequence: CDR1 SGHVS, CDR2 FQNEAQ. Germline trimming cut 5 bases from V and 0 bases from J; bases unmatched to any gene: 8. CDR3 amino acids: CASSRGTGGPANYGYTF. Here the CDR3 DNA reads TGTGCCAGCAGCCGCGGGACAGGGGGACCGGCTAACTATGGCTACACCTTC. The whole variable domain, filled in from reference TRBV7-8 and TRBJ1-2, reads GAGVSQSPRYKVAKRGQDVALRCDPISGHVSLFWYQQALGQGPEFLTYFQNEAQLDKSGLPSDRFFAERPEGSVSTLKIQRTQQEDSAVYLCASSRGTGGPANYGYTFGSGTRLTVV.

The CDR3 sequence: CASSLPGQARNEKLFF. The CDR3 DNA is TGTGCCAGCAGTTTACCCGGACAGGCCCGTAATGAAAAACTGTTTTTT. The chain uses TRBV28 and TRBJ1-4; 7 bases line up with TRBD1. The CDR3 consists of 16 residues. Germline CDR1 is MDHEN and CDR2 is SYDVKM. Trimming removed 2 bases from V and 4 bases from J; junction bases left unmatched: 7. The entire variable domain, with the rest obtained from reference TRBV28 and TRBJ1-4, is as follows: DVKVTQSSRYLVKRTGEKVFLECVQDMDHENMFWYRQDPGLGLRLIYFSYDVKMKEKGDIPEGYSVSREKKERFSLILESASTNQTSMYLCASSLPGQARNEKLFFGSGTQLSVL.

This rearrangement joins TRBV10-3 to TRBJ2-7; D call uncertain. CDR1 ENHRY and CDR2 SYGVKD come from the germline V gene. With 3 bases removed from V and 2 bases from J, the gap between germline ends came to 8 bases. The CDR3 is 13 residues long. CDR3 sequence reads: CAISDGDAYEQYF. In nucleotides, the CDR3 is TGTGCCATCAGTGATGGAGACGCCTACGAGCAGTACTTC.

V usage is TRBV7-2 and J usage is TRBJ1-4, with D uncertain. Germline V gives CDR1 SGHTA, CDR2 FQGNSA. The CDR3 extends over 13 amino acids. V gave up 0 bases and J gave up 9 bases, with 8 bases separating them. The CDR3 nucleotides are TGTGCCAGCAGCTTAGCGGCCCACCAAAAACTGTTTTTT. As protein: CASSLAAHQKLFF.

The rearrangement joins TRBV29-1 to TRBJ2-3; TRBD2 is a possible D gene (5 bases). Germline assignment: CDR1 SQVTM and CDR2 ANQGSEA. This CDR3 region has 13 residues. Trimming left V 8 bases short and J 6 bases short, with 18 bases between. The CDR3 DNA follows: TGCAGCATCTCGACACTCACGGGGGATACGCAGTATTTT. Its translation: CSISTLTGDTQYF.